The present TCR beta chain was sequenced within a study of shared clonotypes between healthy human individuals. Germline V lookup: CDR1 SGHNT, CDR2 YYREEE (reference sequence). Trimming shortened V by 4 bases and J by 0 bases, and 14 bases separated the two germline ends. There are 16 residues in the CDR3. Sequencing was performed with immunoSEQ multiplex PCR; in TCRdb, only in-frame clones are kept and a portion is missing. The sample carries millions of clones, roughly 95% recorded once. V usage is TRBV5-4 and J usage is TRBJ2-4; D is undetermined. The TCR sequence derives from a man younger than 35 in good health. Sequencing input: naive CD4+ T cells sorted from blood. Sample subset: CD45RA+ positively selected. In DNA form, the CDR3 reads TGTGCCAGCAGCCCCACAGTTCTCCTAGCCAAAAACATTCAGTACTTC. It is translated as CASSPTVLLAKNIQYF.